The source of this T cell receptor (beta chain) is a study of Graves' ophthalmopathy and Graves' hyperthyroidism. General observations from the study: Most expanded thyroid clonotypes above 0.001 frequency also appeared in blood. Using a 13-signature model, the authors split ophthalmopathy from stable hyperthyroidism, with just under 90% sensitivity and roughly 83% specificity.

Exclusion covered patients with other autoimmune diseases or uncontrolled infections (as well as pregnancy or lactation). The PBMC fraction was derived from 9.5 to 10 ml of fresh peripheral blood. About this clonotype: Its antigen is unidentified. Its ends do not fully match the called genes, so a read error is possible.

Amplified TCR beta CDR3 regions were obtained using RNA transcripts as template. First-round RT-PCR relied on HTBI primers, and a second-round multiplex PCR came next. MiXCR, run by TCRdb on the multiplex PCR reads, gives a single entry per CDR3 protein. The sample carries around 600,000 distinct CDR3 sequences, about two fifths recorded once. Germline V CDR1 and CDR2: ENHRY, SYGVKD. The CDR3 extends over 13 amino acids. The source is an adult man with Graves' ophthalmopathy. Sequencing used peripheral blood. V and J are TRBV10-3 and TRBJ2-2; 7 bases agree with TRBD1. This chain's CDR3 is CAICETGVGELFF. CDR3 DNA sequence: TGTGCCATCTGTGAAACAGGGGTCGGGGAGCTGTTTTTT.